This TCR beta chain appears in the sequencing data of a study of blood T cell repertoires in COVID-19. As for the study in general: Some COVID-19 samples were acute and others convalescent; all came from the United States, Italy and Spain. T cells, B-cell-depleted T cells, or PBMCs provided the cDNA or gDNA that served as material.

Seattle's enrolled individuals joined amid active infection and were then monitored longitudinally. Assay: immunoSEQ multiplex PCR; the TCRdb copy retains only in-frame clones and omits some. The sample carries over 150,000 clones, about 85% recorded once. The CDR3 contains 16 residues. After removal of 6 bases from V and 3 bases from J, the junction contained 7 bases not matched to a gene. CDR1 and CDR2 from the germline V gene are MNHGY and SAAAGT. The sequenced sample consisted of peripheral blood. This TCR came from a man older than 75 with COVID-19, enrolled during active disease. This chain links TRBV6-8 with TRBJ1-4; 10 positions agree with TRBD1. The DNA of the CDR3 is TGTGCCAGCAGAAGACAGGGGGCGCCGGCTAATGAAAAACTGTTTTTT. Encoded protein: CASRRQGAPANEKLFF.